This TCR beta chain stems from a study of cytomegalovirus exposure and HLA in healthy donors. Study observations and caveats: When the data were analyzed later, several of the most significant clusters appeared to be linked to common viral pathogens. Highly shared variants forming one cluster were likely a sequencing artifact.

This clone was recorded a few times. Its antigen is undetermined. Use of 60 Vbeta and 13 Jbeta primers characterized the PCR. TCRdb's copy holds only in-frame clones and misses some; the assay was immunoSEQ multiplex PCR. The sample has 90,000 to 120,000 clones, around 70% seen once. Germline V gives CDR1 SGDLS, CDR2 YYNGEE. CDR3 length equals 13 residues. The germline V and J ends were trimmed by 4 bases and 2 bases, with 9 bases remaining between them. This receptor was obtained from a man between 40 and 49 years old in good health and CMV-seropositive. The J gene is TRBJ2-5, the V gene TRBV9; D remains ambiguous. Sequenced input: PBMCs. The chain's CDR3 is CASSPGPQETQYF. CDR3 in DNA: TGTGCCAGCAGCCCAGGCCCACAAGAGACCCAGTACTTC.